The 14 T cell receptor beta chains below come from one sample, sequenced in a study of blood T cell repertoires in COVID-19. Libraries were prepared by immunoSEQ multiplex PCR; TCRdb keeps only in-frame clonotypes and omits some of them. The table has hundreds of thousands of clones, around nine tenths seen once. Sequenced sample: peripheral blood. These receptors all stem from a man aged 40-50 years with acute or convalescent COVID-19.

The rearrangement links TRBV5-5 to TRBJ1-5; D is possibly TRBD1 (6 bases). The CDR3 has 16 residues. V was shortened by 4 bases and J by 5 bases, with 19 bases between the two germline ends. Germline lookup yields CDR1 SGHKS and CDR2 YYEKEE (reference sequence). The CDR3 is CASSGERGHMDQPQHF. DNA of the CDR3: TGTGCCAGCAGCGGGGAAAGGGGACACATGGATCAGCCCCAGCATTTT.

V gene TRBV7-8 combines with J gene TRBJ1-5; D unclear. Germline CDR1 and CDR2: SGHVS and FQNEAQ. CDR3 length: 15 residues. Trimming cost V 5 bases and J 5 bases, with 16 bases left between them. The CDR3 sequence: CASSPVRDWDQPQHF. CDR3 sequence (DNA): TGTGCCAGCAGCCCAGTGAGGGATTGGGATCAGCCCCAGCATTTT.

The chain has TRBV5-1 and TRBJ2-3; 9 bases fit TRBD2. Per germline, CDR1 SGHRS and CDR2 YFSETQ. J gave up 0 bases and V 0 bases, and 11 bases lay outside the gene matches. This CDR3 is built from 19 residues. The DNA for the CDR3 is TGCGCCAGCAGCTTGGAACTAGCGGGCGTGGGGTTTAGCACAGATACGCAGTATTTT. Its translation is CASSLELAGVGFSTDTQYF.

The CDR3 protein is CASSLAHRLTDTQYF. The CDR3 nucleotides read TGCGCCAGCAGCTTGGCCCACAGGCTCACAGATACGCAGTATTTT. V gene TRBV5-1 combines with J gene TRBJ2-3; possibly TRBD1 for D (5 bases). The CDR3 has 15 residues. Germline assignment: CDR1 SGHRS and CDR2 YFSETQ. V lost 0 bases and J 2 bases, leaving 10 bases between the germline ends.

This chain links TRBV5-1 with TRBJ2-6; no firm D call. Trimming took off 4 bases at V and 1 base at J, with 6 bases between the two ends. Germline lookup yields CDR1 SGHRS and CDR2 YFSETQ. CDR3 size: 14 residues. For the CDR3, the DNA is TGCGCCAGCAGCACCGGGTCTGGGGCCAACGTCCTGACTTTC. Its protein is CASSTGSGANVLTF.

The rearrangement uses TRBV6-5 and TRBJ1-6; 10 bases match TRBD1. Trimming removed 4 bases from V and 5 bases from J; junction bases left unmatched: 5. The CDR3 covers 16 residues. Looked up from germline, CDR1 is MNHEY and CDR2 is SVGAGI. In nucleotides, the CDR3 is TGTGCCAGCAGTTTTTGGACAGGGGGAAATAATTCACCCCTCCACTTT. Translation gives CASSFWTGGNNSPLHF.

This chain links TRBV24-1 with TRBJ2-7; 11 nucleotides line up with TRBD1. This CDR3 has 16 amino acids. Germline loops: CDR1 KGHDR, CDR2 SFDVKD. The trim removed 1 base at V and 5 bases at J, leaving 6 bases unmatched. DNA for the CDR3: TGTGCCACCAGTGATTTAGGGACAGGGGGTCTCCACGAGCAGTACTTC. It codes for CATSDLGTGGLHEQYF.

The rearrangement joins TRBV19 to TRBJ1-2; weak D call: TRBD1 (5 bases). In germline, CDR1 is LNHDA, CDR2 SQIVND (reference sequence). Trimming stripped 6 bases from V and 3 bases from J, with 17 bases between. The CDR3 runs to 15 residues. CDR3 nucleotides: TGTGCCAGTAGGGGATCCAGGGAAGGTTACTATGGCTACACCTTC. It codes for CASRGSREGYYGYTF. Together with reference TRBV19 and TRBJ1-2, the CDR3 gives the full variable domain: DGGITQSPKYLFRKEGQNVTLSCEQNLNHDAMYWYRQDPGQGLRLIYYSQIVNDFQKGDIAEGYSVSREKKESFPLTVTSAQKNPTAFYLCASRGSREGYYGYTFGSGTRLTVV.

The V and J genes are TRBV3-1 (or the pseudogene TRBV3-2) and TRBJ2-7; TRBD1 might be the D (6 bases). Germline loops: CDR1 LGHDT, CDR2 YNNKEL (reference sequence). V was clipped by 5 bases and J by 6 bases, with 14 bases between them. The CDR3 extends over 13 amino acids. The CDR3 protein is CASSNPATGEQYF. The DNA of the CDR3 is TGTGCCAGCAGCAACCCCGCGACAGGCGAGCAGTACTTC.

J is TRBJ2-3 and V is TRBV5-1; perhaps TRBD1 as D (5 bases). Trimming took 9 bases from V and 1 from J, leaving 15 bases between them. This CDR3 has 14 amino acids. Germline V CDR1 and CDR2: SGHRS, YFSETQ. The CDR3 is CATDSGYGTDTQYF. As DNA, the CDR3 is TGCGCCACCGACTCAGGGTATGGCACAGATACGCAGTATTTT.

This chain connects TRBV7-8 to TRBJ2-5, with D possibly TRBD2 on 5 matching bases. This CDR3 has 14 amino acids. Deletions cut 5 bases from V and 4 bases from J, with 14 bases between. Germline V CDR1 and CDR2: SGHVS, FQNEAQ. CDR3 DNA: TGTGCCAGCAGCCCCGGACTGAAGAGAGAGACCCAGTACTTC. This sequence encodes CASSPGLKRETQYF. The full variable domain, in which reference TRBV7-8 and TRBJ2-5 provide the parts outside the CDR3, is GAGVSQSPRYKVAKRGQDVALRCDPISGHVSLFWYQQALGQGPEFLTYFQNEAQLDKSGLPSDRFFAERPEGSVSTLKIQRTQQEDSAVYLCASSPGLKRETQYFGPGTRLLVL.

This chain uses TRBV6-6 with TRBJ1-2, with D uncertain. Germline lookup yields CDR1 MNHNY and CDR2 SVGAGI (reference sequence). The V end was cut by 7 bases, the J end by 8 bases, with 20 bases between. The CDR3 contains 14 residues. CDR3 region: CASNPRSTPSGYTF. The CDR3 DNA follows: TGTGCCAGCAACCCGCGGTCCACCCCCAGCGGCTACACCTTC.

The chain joins TRBV18 to TRBJ2-5, with 10 bases fitting TRBD1. This CDR3 region has 14 residues. In germline, CDR1 is KGHSH, CDR2 LQKENI. Germline trimming cut 3 bases from V and 5 bases from J; bases unmatched to any gene: 3. The CDR3 nucleotides read TGTGCCAGCTCACCTGAGGGACAGGGGGAGACCCAGTACTTC. Residues: CASSPEGQGETQYF.

The V gene is TRBV18, the J gene TRBJ1-4, with D unresolved. Germline V lookup: CDR1 KGHSH, CDR2 LQKENI. The CDR3 extends over 16 amino acids. The V end lost 3 bases, the J end lost 2 bases, and 13 bases lay between the germline ends. In nucleotides, the CDR3 is TGTGCCAGCTCACCGGGCGGGCGTATTACTAATGAAAAACTGTTTTTT. This sequence encodes CASSPGGRITNEKLFF.